Listed here are 2 T cell receptor beta chains from one sample, sequenced in a study of cytomegalovirus exposure and HLA in healthy donors. Researchers ran the PCR with 60 Vbeta and 13 Jbeta primers. The assay was immunoSEQ multiplex PCR, and TCRdb's table has in-frame clones only and misses some. The data show around 65,000 clones, 60% to 80% seen once. The source material was PBMCs. These receptors originate from a girl under 18 in good health and CMV-seropositive.

This rearrangement joins TRBV5-6 to TRBJ1-1, with TRBD1 matching over 10 bases. The CDR3 is 14 amino acids. Looked up from germline, CDR1 is SGHDT and CDR2 is YYEEEE. V shed 3 bases and J 8 bases; nucleotides not matched to a gene: 7. The CDR3 coding sequence is TGTGCCAGCAGCTCCGGGACAGGGGTAGGGGAAGCTTTCTTT. It yields the protein CASSSGTGVGEAFF. Drawing the rest from reference TRBV5-6 and TRBJ1-1, the complete variable domain is DAGVTQSPTHLIKTRGQQVTLRCSPKSGHDTVSWYQQALGQGPQFIFQYYEEEERQRGNFPDRFSGHQFPNYSSELNVNALLLGDSALYLCASSSGTGVGEAFFGQGTRLTVV.

The rearrangement joins TRBV6-5 to TRBJ2-7; TRBD2 agrees at 10 bases. This CDR3 has 14 residues. Germline CDR1 reads MNHEY; CDR2 reads SVGAGI. J was trimmed by 6 bases and V by 6 bases; bases with no gene match: 8. The CDR3 is CASRRGQREGEQYF. CDR3 nucleotides: TGTGCCAGCAGGAGAGGTCAGCGGGAGGGCGAGCAGTACTTC.